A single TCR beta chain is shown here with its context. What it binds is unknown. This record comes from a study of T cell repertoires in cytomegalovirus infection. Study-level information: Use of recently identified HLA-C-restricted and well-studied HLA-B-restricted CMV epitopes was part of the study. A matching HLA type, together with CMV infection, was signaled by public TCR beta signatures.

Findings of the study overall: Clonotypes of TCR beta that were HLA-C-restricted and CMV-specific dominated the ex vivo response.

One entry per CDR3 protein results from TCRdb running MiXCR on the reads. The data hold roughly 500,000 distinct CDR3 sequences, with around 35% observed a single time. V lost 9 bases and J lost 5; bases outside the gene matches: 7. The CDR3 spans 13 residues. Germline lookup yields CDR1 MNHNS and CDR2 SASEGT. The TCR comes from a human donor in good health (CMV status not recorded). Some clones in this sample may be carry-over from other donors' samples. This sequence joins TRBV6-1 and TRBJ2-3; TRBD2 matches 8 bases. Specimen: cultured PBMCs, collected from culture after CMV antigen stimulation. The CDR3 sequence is CASLFSGIDTQYF. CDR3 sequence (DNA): TGTGCCAGTCTTTTTAGCGGGATAGATACGCAGTATTTT.